This TCR beta chain was profiled in a study of T cells in women clearing cervical HPV infection. Study findings and constraints: Unknown T-cell numbers per sample may underlie the richness differences. Repertoire richness, not evenness, was significantly elevated in CIN3+ cases versus controls. TRBV6-7 abundance was lower in cases than controls (roughly 0.11% versus 0.16%).

About this clone: Its matching antigen is unknown. From the germline J gene comes the end of the CDR3, since the read stops 3 residues before it.

Germline CDR1 SGHTA, CDR2 FQGNSA. The CDR3 totals 14 residues. TCR beta CDR3 amplified by multiplex PCR from about 1200 ng genomic DNA. Libraries were prepared by immunoSEQ multiplex PCR; TCRdb keeps only in-frame clonotypes and omits some of them. The listing contains tens of thousands of clones. This receptor was obtained from a woman between 18 and 69 years old with a cervical HPV16 infection that either progressed to CIN3+ or cleared (not recorded which). This rearrangement joins TRBV7-2 to TRBJ1-2; D is uncertain. Sequencing used blood buffy coat. The part of the CDR3 DNA that was read is TGTGCCAGCAGCCCTAGCGCTATTGGCTACGAC. Its protein is CASSPSAIGYD. The entire CDR3 reads CASSPSAIGYDYTF.